This T cell receptor beta chain was observed in a study of siplizumab effects on memory and regulatory T cells. About 9.5 x 10^4 TCR templates underwent assay in each sample. Here immunoSEQ multiplex PCR was the method, and the copy in TCRdb shows in-frame clones only, minus some. The data hold over 45,000 clones, with 95% to 98% observed a single time. Germline CDR1 MDHEN, CDR2 SYDVKM. The CDR3 has 13 amino acids. Trimming left V 6 bases short and J 3 bases short, with 11 bases between. What was sequenced was naive CD8+ T cells sorted from blood. This rearrangement joins TRBV28 to TRBJ1-1; D is possibly TRBD1 (6 bases). The clonotype comes from a human donor in good health. CDR3 protein: CASRGGRDTEAFF. The CDR3 DNA follows: TGTGCCAGCAGGGGGGGCAGGGACACTGAAGCTTTCTTT.